This entry concerns a single T cell receptor beta chain. This record belongs to a study of blood T cell repertoires in COVID-19. Looking at the study overall: Donors in the United States, Italy and Spain gave samples during acute or convalescent COVID-19.

V shed 8 bases and J 4 bases; nucleotides not matched to a gene: 12. CDR1 and CDR2 from the germline V gene are MDHEN and SYDVKM. The CDR3 is 15 residues long. The table came from immunoSEQ multiplex PCR; TCRdb's copy has only in-frame clones and leaves some out. The sample comprises approximately 100,000 clones, around 94% of which are singletons, and approximately 5.8% rests with the top ten. The origin of this receptor is a man aged 50 to 60 with active COVID-19. V gene TRBV28 combines with J gene TRBJ2-7; 9 bases match TRBD2. Sequenced: peripheral blood. CDR3 sequence reads: CASARGGRAGYEQYF. The CDR3 coding sequence is TGTGCCAGCGCCCGCGGCGGGAGGGCGGGGTACGAGCAGTACTTC.